This entry describes one T cell receptor beta chain. Its antigen is not known. The sample belongs to a study of shared clonotypes between healthy human individuals. Sequencing was performed with immunoSEQ multiplex PCR; in TCRdb, only in-frame clones are kept and a portion is missing. This table holds approximately 1,000,000 clones, 60% to 80% found once. Findings of the study overall: Specimens sampled were limited to blood, with tissue repertoires likely differing.

The V segment lost 6 bases and the J segment 10 bases; nucleotides outside the gene matches: 11. CDR3 length: 13 residues. The V gene's germline CDR1 is MNHNS and CDR2 SASEGT. The sequenced sample was memory CD4+ T cells from PBMCs. Subset meaning: CD45RA-negative fraction. The TCR sequence derives from a man aged 18-30 years in good health. Some clones in this sample may be carry-over from other donors' samples. The rearrangement joins TRBV6-1 to TRBJ1-1; 7 nucleotides align to TRBD1. The CDR3 bases are TGTGCCAGCAGAGCGACAGGGAGGCTAGGAGCTTTCTTT. Residues: CASRATGRLGAFF.